Below, one T cell receptor (beta chain) is given with its context. What it binds is not known. With 6 bases clipped from V and 3 bases from J, the junction kept 4 bases outside the gene matches. Germline CDR1 and CDR2: SQVTM and ANQGSEA. The CDR3 is 15 amino acids. This entry belongs to a study of T cell responses to AZD1222 COVID-19 vaccine. Notes on the study in general: Donor demographics were predominantly white British with a female majority; clonal diversity may be underestimated.

Data came from immunoSEQ multiplex PCR; TCRdb stores just in-frame clones and leaves some out. The sample has more than 80,000 clones, approximately 85% seen once. It was second doses at about 4 or about 12 weeks that were pooled. The source material was peripheral blood, sampled 28 days after the second AZD1222 dose. This chain links TRBV29-1 with TRBJ2-6, with TRBD1 identical over 11 bases. The clonotype originates from an adult who received the AZD1222 COVID-19 vaccine. CDR3 coding DNA: TGCAGCGTCGGGACAGGGGGAAGTGGGGCCAACGTCCTGACTTTC. It is translated as CSVGTGGSGANVLTF.